One and the same sample provided the 30 T cell receptor beta chains below, sequenced in a study of blood T cell repertoires in COVID-19. Some clones are missing from TCRdb's copy, which holds only in-frame ones; the method was immunoSEQ multiplex PCR. The sample consists of a few hundred thousand clones, more than 75% of them appearing once. What was sequenced was peripheral blood. The receptors were gathered from a man over 45 with acute or convalescent COVID-19.

As concerns this clone: The sample holds other DNA sequences that translate to the same CDR3. The rearrangement uses TRBV9 and TRBJ2-2, with D possibly being TRBD2 (5 bases). Germline CDR1 reads SGDLS; CDR2 reads YYNGEE. V dropped 4 bases and J dropped 0 bases, with 7 bases sitting between them. This CDR3 contains 14 residues. The CDR3 coding sequence is TGTGCCAGCAGCCGGGGAACGAACACCGGGGAGCTGTTTTTT. It is translated as CASSRGTNTGELFF.

This chain joins TRBV19 and TRBJ2-7, with 9 bases matching TRBD1. This CDR3 contains 14 residues. The V segment lost 3 bases and the J segment 6 bases; nucleotides outside the gene matches: 6. CDR1 and CDR2 (germline): LNHDA, SQIVND (reference sequence). The CDR3 is CASSMGTGFLEQYF. The CDR3 DNA sequence: TGTGCCAGTAGTATGGGGACAGGGTTCCTCGAGCAGTACTTC.

This clone was detected ten times or more. The V and J genes are TRBV10-2 and TRBJ2-7; TRBD1 agrees at 9 bases. The CDR3 sequence is 13 residues long. The V gene end was trimmed by 11 bases and the J gene end by 5 bases; junction bases not matched to a gene: 10. Germline V gives CDR1 WSHSY, CDR2 SAAADI. This CDR3 reads CAAMGTGWNEQYF. In DNA, the CDR3 is TGCGCCGCTATGGGGACAGGGTGGAACGAGCAGTACTTC.

The rearrangement joins TRBV7-9 to TRBJ1-1; D unclear. Germline CDR1 reads SEHNR; CDR2 reads FQNEAQ (reference sequence). Trimming removed 5 bases at V and 6 bases at J, with 13 bases between. This CDR3 region has 13 residues. The CDR3 loop reads CASSPTQTPEAFF. The CDR3 region has the DNA TGTGCCAGCAGCCCTACCCAGACACCTGAAGCTTTCTTT.

This chain links TRBV5-1 with TRBJ2-3; 7 bases match TRBD1. J was trimmed by 4 bases and V by 5 bases; bases with no gene match: 10. The CDR3 has 15 amino acids. Per the germline V gene, CDR1 is SGHRS and CDR2 is YFSETQ. CDR3 protein: CASRSGQRGPDTQYF. Here the CDR3 DNA reads TGCGCCAGCAGATCGGGACAGCGAGGGCCAGATACGCAGTATTTT.

This rearrangement joins TRBV30 to TRBJ2-1; 12 bases align to TRBD2. Germline trimming cut 0 bases from V and 1 base from J; bases unmatched to any gene: 4. CDR3 length: 17 residues. Germline lookup yields CDR1 GTSNPN and CDR2 SVGIG (reference sequence). The CDR3 nucleotides read TGTGCCTGGAGTGTTAAGACTAGCGGGGGATCCTACAATGAGCAGTTCTTC. Protein sequence: CAWSVKTSGGSYNEQFF.

The chain uses TRBV9 and TRBJ2-1; D is perhaps TRBD2 (5 bases). Trimming removed 2 bases at V and 5 bases at J, with 17 bases between. Germline V gene lookup returns CDR1 SGDLS and CDR2 YYNGEE. This CDR3 has 16 residues. CDR3 DNA sequence: TGTGCCAGCAGCGTCCGTCTCGAGGGTTGGGACAATGAGCAGTTCTTC. It translates to CASSVRLEGWDNEQFF.

The chain recombines TRBV11-3 with TRBJ2-1; TRBD1 agrees at 8 bases. After removal of 3 bases from V and 4 bases from J, the junction contained 8 bases not matched to a gene. This CDR3 is built from 16 residues. Germline V gene sequence: CDR1 SGHNT, CDR2 YENEEA. As DNA, the CDR3 is TGTGCCAGCAGCTTCCAAGGACAGGGTCGATACAATGAGCAGTTCTTC. This encodes CASSFQGQGRYNEQFF.

Only one count was recorded for this clone. The chain has TRBV6-6 and TRBJ1-3; 7 positions agree with TRBD1. V trimming: 8 bases; J trimming: 2 bases; junction bases outside the gene matches: 9. Germline V lookup: CDR1 MNHNY, CDR2 SVGAGI (reference sequence). The CDR3 sequence is 15 residues long. This chain's CDR3 is CASGRAGTAGNTIYF. The CDR3 coding sequence is TGTGCCAGCGGACGAGCTGGGACAGCTGGAAACACCATATATTTT.

The chain is built from TRBV20-1 and TRBJ2-7; D is unclear. The germline V gene has CDR1 DFQATT and CDR2 SNEGSKA (reference sequence). Between the trimmed V and J ends, which lost 0 bases and 7 bases, there was a span of 7 bases. The CDR3 spans 11 residues. The CDR3 spells CSARDRHEQYF. The CDR3 nucleotides read TGCAGTGCTAGAGACAGGCATGAGCAGTACTTC.

The V gene is TRBV19, the J gene TRBJ1-5; no clear D. Per germline, CDR1 LNHDA and CDR2 SQIVND (reference sequence). Trimming removed 3 bases from V and 10 bases from J, with 13 bases in between. The CDR3 contains 13 residues. CDR3 loop: CASSIYGEGPQHF. Here the CDR3 DNA reads TGTGCCAGTAGTATCTACGGGGAGGGCCCCCAGCATTTT.

The chain employs TRBV27 and TRBJ2-1; no clear D gene. There are 13 residues in the CDR3. From germline, CDR1 is MNHEY and CDR2 SMNVEV (reference sequence). V lost 6 bases and J 4 bases, leaving 10 bases between the germline ends. CDR3 in amino acids: CASSPWSYNEQFF. CDR3 in DNA: TGTGCCAGCAGCCCTTGGAGTTACAATGAGCAGTTCTTC.

The gene calls are TRBV5-1 and TRBJ1-1; D perhaps matches TRBD1 (5 bases). CDR1 and CDR2 (germline): SGHRS, YFSETQ. CDR3 length: 14 amino acids. Trimming shortened V by 1 base and J by 5 bases, and 12 bases separated the two germline ends. CDR3 sequence: CASSLQGTQTEAFF. CDR3 bases: TGCGCCAGCAGCTTGCAGGGAACGCAAACTGAAGCTTTCTTT.

A single count supports this clone. The CDR3 bases are TGTGCCAGTAGTCCTGGGACAGGGGTGAACTACGAGCAGTACTTC. Translated: CASSPGTGVNYEQYF. This sequence joins TRBV19 and TRBJ2-7, with 10 bases lining up with TRBD1. CDR1 and CDR2 from the germline V gene are LNHDA and SQIVND (reference sequence). With V trimmed by 5 bases and J by 3 bases, 7 bases remained unmatched. The CDR3 extends over 15 amino acids.

The gene calls are TRBV4-1 and TRBJ2-2, with D unclear. Per germline, CDR1 MGHRA and CDR2 YSYEKL. The V end lost 0 bases, the J end lost 4 bases, and 9 bases lay between the germline ends. This CDR3 contains 15 residues. CDR3 loop: CASSQEPGSTGELFF. The CDR3 nucleotides read TGCGCCAGCAGCCAAGAACCAGGATCCACCGGGGAGCTGTTTTTT.

The J gene is TRBJ1-1, the V gene TRBV6-5; D gene uncertain. CDR3 length: 15 residues. Germline V gene data show CDR1 as MNHEY and CDR2 as SVGAGI. V was trimmed by 0 bases and J by 0 bases, leaving 8 bases between them. The CDR3 is CASSYSWAMNTEAFF. The CDR3, as DNA: TGTGCCAGCAGTTACTCGTGGGCTATGAACACTGAAGCTTTCTTT.

This chain links TRBV3-1 (or the pseudogene TRBV3-2) with TRBJ2-3; possibly TRBD2 for D (7 bases). Germline V gives CDR1 LGHDT, CDR2 YNNKEL (reference sequence). The CDR3 consists of 16 residues. The germline V and J ends were trimmed by 0 bases and 0 bases, with 10 bases remaining between them. The CDR3 DNA is TGTGCCAGCAGCCAAGATGCGGGGGCCAGCACAGATACGCAGTATTTT. Amino acids: CASSQDAGASTDTQYF.

This clone was observed a handful of times. For the CDR3, the DNA is TGTGCCAGTAGTATAGGTGCCGGGACACCCTCCTACGAGCAGTACTTC. As protein: CASSIGAGTPSYEQYF. The chain carries TRBV19 and TRBJ2-7; a possible D gene is TRBD1 (6 bases). The CDR3 runs to 16 residues. CDR1 LNHDA and CDR2 SQIVND come from the germline V gene (reference sequence). Trimming pared 1 base from V and 0 bases from J, leaving 13 bases between.

The gene calls are TRBV9 and TRBJ1-5; 9 positions agree with TRBD1. The CDR3 totals 17 residues. Per the germline V gene, CDR1 is SGDLS and CDR2 is YYNGEE. V lost 4 bases, J lost 0 bases, and 8 bases stayed unmatched. CDR3 DNA: TGTGCCAGCAGCACCGGACAGGGGAAGTATAGCAATCAGCCCCAGCATTTT. Translating gives CASSTGQGKYSNQPQHF.

The chain links TRBV13 to TRBJ1-3, with D unclear. The length of the CDR3 is 16 residues. The V and J ends lost 0 bases and 0 bases respectively, with 9 bases between them. Germline V lookup: CDR1 PRHDT, CDR2 FYEKMQ (reference sequence). CDR3 nucleotide sequence: TGTGCCAGCAGCTTAGGTGGGCAGCTCTCTGGAAACACCATATATTTT. Its protein is CASSLGGQLSGNTIYF. Supplemented by reference TRBV13 and TRBJ1-3, the full variable domain reads AAGVIQSPRHLIKEKRETATLKCYPIPRHDTVYWYQQGPGQDPQFLISFYEKMQSDKGSIPDRFSAQQFSDYHSELNMSSLELGDSALYFCASSLGGQLSGNTIYFGEGSWLTVV.

The V call is TRBV11-2, the J call TRBJ1-2, with 8 bases lining up with TRBD1. CDR1 is SGHAT, CDR2 FQNNGV, per germline. The CDR3 loop spans 17 amino acids. The trim removed 0 bases at V and 1 base at J, leaving 7 bases unmatched. The CDR3 nucleotides read TGTGCCAGCAGCTTAGAGCCAGGGGGCCCTTTTAACTATGGCTACACCTTC. Its protein is CASSLEPGGPFNYGYTF.

This chain joins TRBV5-1 and TRBJ2-7; the D is unclear. Germline loops: CDR1 SGHRS, CDR2 YFSETQ. This CDR3 has 12 amino acids. Deletions cut 5 bases from V and 6 bases from J, with 12 bases between. CDR3 region: CASRPEAGEQYF. CDR3 in DNA: TGCGCCAGCAGGCCAGAGGCCGGCGAGCAGTACTTC.

The chain carries TRBV6-1 and TRBJ1-1; TRBD1 matches 7 bases. Germline CDR1 reads MNHNS; CDR2 reads SASEGT. The CDR3 loop spans 16 amino acids. With V trimmed by 2 bases and J by 0 bases, 6 bases remained unmatched. The CDR3 nucleotides are TGTGCCAGCAGTGAAAAAGGGGACAGATTGAACACTGAAGCTTTCTTT. Its protein product is CASSEKGDRLNTEAFF.

This rearrangement joins TRBV30 to TRBJ1-5; 7 nucleotides agree with TRBD1. CDR3 length: 14 residues. Germline V gene lookup returns CDR1 GTSNPN and CDR2 SVGIG (reference sequence). After removal of 5 bases from V and 8 bases from J, the junction contained 12 bases not matched to a gene. The CDR3 region has the DNA TGTGCCTGGGGGAAACAGGGGAACCAGAAGCCCCAGCATTTT. The encoded protein is CAWGKQGNQKPQHF.

This rearrangement joins TRBV9 to TRBJ2-7, with a weak D call TRBD1 (5 bases). The CDR3 covers 15 residues. Germline V gene lookup returns CDR1 SGDLS and CDR2 YYNGEE. Between the trimmed V and J ends, which lost 0 bases and 1 base, there was a span of 11 bases. The CDR3 here is CASSVGSRVSYEQYF. In DNA, the CDR3 is TGTGCCAGCAGCGTAGGCAGCAGGGTTTCCTACGAGCAGTACTTC.

CDR3 loop: CASSPGQGLSQPQHF. Here the CDR3 DNA reads TGTGCCAGCTCACCGGGACAGGGCTTGAGTCAGCCCCAGCATTTT. The genes are TRBV18 and TRBJ1-5; 9 positions match TRBD1. This CDR3 is built from 15 residues. V trimming: 3 bases; J trimming: 6 bases; junction bases outside the gene matches: 6. Germline lookup yields CDR1 KGHSH and CDR2 LQKENI.

The chain uses TRBV7-2 and TRBJ1-2; D is undetermined. The germline V gene encodes CDR1 SGHTA and CDR2 FQGNSA. The CDR3 has 15 amino acids. Trimming removed 2 bases at V and 2 bases at J, with 12 bases between. The CDR3 nucleotides read TGTGCCAGCAGCTTAAACATCGCCAGAAACTATGGCTACACCTTC. It yields the protein CASSLNIARNYGYTF.

This chain joins TRBV9 and TRBJ2-3; 7 bases agree with TRBD2. Germline CDR1 and CDR2: SGDLS and YYNGEE. The CDR3 runs 15 residues. The J segment lost 2 bases and the V segment lost 4 bases, leaving 7 bases of the junction unmatched. Here the CDR3 DNA reads TGTGCCAGCAGCCCGCAGACTAGCTCCACAGATACGCAGTATTTT. Amino acids: CASSPQTSSTDTQYF.

This rearrangement joins TRBV19 to TRBJ1-5, with D maybe TRBD1 (6 bases). The V gene's germline CDR1 is LNHDA and CDR2 SQIVND (reference sequence). The CDR3 has 16 residues. V dropped 5 bases and J dropped 1 base, with 15 bases sitting between them. CDR3 residues: CASSGGRVRSNQPQHF. The CDR3, as DNA: TGTGCCAGTAGTGGGGGCAGGGTACGGAGCAATCAGCCCCAGCATTTT. Full variable domain (remainder filled in from reference TRBV19 and TRBJ1-5): DGGITQSPKYLFRKEGQNVTLSCEQNLNHDAMYWYRQDPGQGLRLIYYSQIVNDFQKGDIAEGYSVSREKKESFPLTVTSAQKNPTAFYLCASSGGRVRSNQPQHFGDGTRLSIL.

J is TRBJ1-1 and V is TRBV6-5, with TRBD1 identical over 7 bases. After removal of 6 bases from V and 0 bases from J, the junction contained 4 bases not matched to a gene. Per germline, CDR1 MNHEY and CDR2 SVGAGI. CDR3 length: 14 residues. The CDR3 DNA follows: TGTGCCAGCAGGCGGGGACAGATGAACACTGAAGCTTTCTTT. Amino acid sequence: CASRRGQMNTEAFF.